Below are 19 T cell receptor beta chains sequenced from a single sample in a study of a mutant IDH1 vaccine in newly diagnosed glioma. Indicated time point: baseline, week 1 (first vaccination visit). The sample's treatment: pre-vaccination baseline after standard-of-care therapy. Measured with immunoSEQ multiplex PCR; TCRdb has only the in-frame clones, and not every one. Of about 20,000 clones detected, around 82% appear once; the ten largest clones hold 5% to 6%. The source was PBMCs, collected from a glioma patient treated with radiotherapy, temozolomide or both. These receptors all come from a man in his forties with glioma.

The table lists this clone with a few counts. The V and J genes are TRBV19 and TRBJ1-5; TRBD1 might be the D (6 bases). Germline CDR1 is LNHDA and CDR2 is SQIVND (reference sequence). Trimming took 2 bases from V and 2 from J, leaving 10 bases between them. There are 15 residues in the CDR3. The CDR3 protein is CASSISAGGNQPQHF. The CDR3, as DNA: TGTGCCAGTAGTATATCGGCAGGGGGCAATCAGCCCCAGCATTTT.

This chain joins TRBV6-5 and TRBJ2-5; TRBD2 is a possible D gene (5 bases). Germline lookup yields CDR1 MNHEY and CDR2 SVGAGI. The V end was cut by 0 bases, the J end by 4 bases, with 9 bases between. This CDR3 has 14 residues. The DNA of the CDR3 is TGTGCCAGCAGTTACTCGAGCGGTCGAGAGACCCAGTACTTC. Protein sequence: CASSYSSGRETQYF.

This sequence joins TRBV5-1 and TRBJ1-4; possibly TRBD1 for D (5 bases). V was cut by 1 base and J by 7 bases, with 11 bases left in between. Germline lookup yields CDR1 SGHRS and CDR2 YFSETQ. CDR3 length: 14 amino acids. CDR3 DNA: TGCGCCAGCAGCTTGTTAGGGGAGGGTGAAAAACTGTTTTTT. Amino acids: CASSLLGEGEKLFF.

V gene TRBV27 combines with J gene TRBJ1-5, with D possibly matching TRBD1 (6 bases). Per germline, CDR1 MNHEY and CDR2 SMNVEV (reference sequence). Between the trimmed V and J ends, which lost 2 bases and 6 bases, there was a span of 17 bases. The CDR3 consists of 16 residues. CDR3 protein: CASSLRGRGYGQPQHF. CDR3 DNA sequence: TGTGCCAGCAGTTTAAGGGGAAGGGGGTACGGTCAGCCCCAGCATTTT.

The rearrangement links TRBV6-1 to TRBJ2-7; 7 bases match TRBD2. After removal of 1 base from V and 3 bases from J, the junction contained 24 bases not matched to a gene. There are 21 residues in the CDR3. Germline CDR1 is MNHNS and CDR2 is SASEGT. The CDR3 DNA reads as TGTGCCAGCAGTGAAGGTTTGAGTGGCAGCTCGGGGCTAGCGGAGATCTACGAGCAGTACTTC. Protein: CASSEGLSGSSGLAEIYEQYF.

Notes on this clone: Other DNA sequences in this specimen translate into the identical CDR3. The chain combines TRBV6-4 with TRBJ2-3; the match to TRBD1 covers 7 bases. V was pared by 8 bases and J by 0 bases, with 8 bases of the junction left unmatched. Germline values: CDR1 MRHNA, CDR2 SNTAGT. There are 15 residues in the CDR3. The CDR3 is CASSEGAGSTDTQYF. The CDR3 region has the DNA TGTGCCAGCTCCGAGGGGGCAGGGAGCACAGATACGCAGTATTTT.

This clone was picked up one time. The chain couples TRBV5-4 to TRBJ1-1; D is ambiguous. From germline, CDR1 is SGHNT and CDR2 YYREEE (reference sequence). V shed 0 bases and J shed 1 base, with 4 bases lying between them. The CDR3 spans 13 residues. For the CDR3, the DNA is TGTGCCAGCAGCTTGGACCAGAACACTGAAGCTTTCTTT. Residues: CASSLDQNTEAFF. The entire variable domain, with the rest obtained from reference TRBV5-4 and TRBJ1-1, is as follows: ETGVTQSPTHLIKTRGQQVTLRCSSQSGHNTVSWYQQALGQGPQFIFQYYREEENGRGNFPPRFSGLQFPNYSSELNVNALELDDSALYLCASSLDQNTEAFFGQGTRLTVV.

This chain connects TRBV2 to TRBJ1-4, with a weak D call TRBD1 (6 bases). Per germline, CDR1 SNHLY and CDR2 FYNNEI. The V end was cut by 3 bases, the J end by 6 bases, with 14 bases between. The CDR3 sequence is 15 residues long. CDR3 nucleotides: TGTGCCAGCAGTGATGTTGGCAGGGGTGATGAAAAACTGTTTTTT. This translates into CASSDVGRGDEKLFF.

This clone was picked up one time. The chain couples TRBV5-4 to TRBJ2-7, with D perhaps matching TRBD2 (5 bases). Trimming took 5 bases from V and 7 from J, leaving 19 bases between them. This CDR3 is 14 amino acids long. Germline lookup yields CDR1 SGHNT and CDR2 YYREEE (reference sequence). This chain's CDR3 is CASRLPDPRGEQYF. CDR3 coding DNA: TGTGCCAGCAGGTTGCCGGACCCACGGGGAGAGCAGTACTTC.

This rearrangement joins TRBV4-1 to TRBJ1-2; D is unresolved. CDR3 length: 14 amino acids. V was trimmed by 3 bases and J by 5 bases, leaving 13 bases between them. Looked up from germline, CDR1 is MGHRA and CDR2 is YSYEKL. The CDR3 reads CASSHNPLGYGYTF. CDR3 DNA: TGCGCCAGCAGCCACAACCCCTTGGGGTATGGCTACACCTTC.

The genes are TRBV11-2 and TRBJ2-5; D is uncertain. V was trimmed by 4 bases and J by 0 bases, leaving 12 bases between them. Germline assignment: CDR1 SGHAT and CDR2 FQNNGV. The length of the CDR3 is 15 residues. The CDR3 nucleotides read TGTGCCAGCAGCTCTCCCCGGGCCCACCAAGAGACCCAGTACTTC. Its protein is CASSSPRAHQETQYF.

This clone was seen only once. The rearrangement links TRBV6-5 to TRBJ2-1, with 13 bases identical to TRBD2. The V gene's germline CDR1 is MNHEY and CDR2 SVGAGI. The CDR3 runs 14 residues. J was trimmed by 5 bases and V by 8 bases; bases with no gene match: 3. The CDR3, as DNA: TGTGCCAGCGGGGGACTAGCGGGGAACAATGAGCAGTTCTTC. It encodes CASGGLAGNNEQFF.

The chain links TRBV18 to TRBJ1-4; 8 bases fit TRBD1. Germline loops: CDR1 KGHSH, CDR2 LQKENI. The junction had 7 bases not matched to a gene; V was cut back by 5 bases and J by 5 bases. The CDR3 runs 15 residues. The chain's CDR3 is CASSMGTGHNEKLFF. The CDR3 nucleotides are TGTGCCAGCTCAATGGGGACAGGACACAATGAAAAACTGTTTTTT.

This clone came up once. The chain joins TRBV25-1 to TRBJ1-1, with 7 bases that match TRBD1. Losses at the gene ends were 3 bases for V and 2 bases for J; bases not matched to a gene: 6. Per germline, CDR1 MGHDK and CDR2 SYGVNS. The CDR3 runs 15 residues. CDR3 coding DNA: TGTGCCAGCAGTGATCGGACAGGACAAAACACTGAAGCTTTCTTT. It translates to CASSDRTGQNTEAFF.

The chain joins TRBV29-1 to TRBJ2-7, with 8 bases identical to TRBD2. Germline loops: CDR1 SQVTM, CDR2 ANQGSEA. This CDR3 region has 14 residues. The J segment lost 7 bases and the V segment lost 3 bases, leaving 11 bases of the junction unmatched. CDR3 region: CSVELPGLAREQYF. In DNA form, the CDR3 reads TGCAGCGTTGAGTTACCCGGACTAGCAAGGGAGCAGTACTTC.

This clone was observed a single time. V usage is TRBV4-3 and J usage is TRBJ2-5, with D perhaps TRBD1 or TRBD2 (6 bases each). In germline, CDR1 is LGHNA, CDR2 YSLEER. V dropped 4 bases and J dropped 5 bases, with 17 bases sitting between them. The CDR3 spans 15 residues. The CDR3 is CASSLNVEGEETQYF. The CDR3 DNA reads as TGCGCCAGCAGCCTTAATGTGGAGGGGGAGGAGACCCAGTACTTC.

The CDR3: CASSQGGAEFGNTIYF. In nucleotides, the CDR3 is TGTGCCAGCAGCCAAGGAGGGGCGGAGTTCGGAAACACCATATATTTT. This chain links TRBV4-2 with TRBJ1-3, with D perhaps matching TRBD1 (5 bases). Germline values: CDR1 LGHNA, CDR2 YNFKEQ. The ends were cut back, 1 base at V and 4 bases at J, with 14 bases in the middle. The CDR3 is made up of 16 amino acids.

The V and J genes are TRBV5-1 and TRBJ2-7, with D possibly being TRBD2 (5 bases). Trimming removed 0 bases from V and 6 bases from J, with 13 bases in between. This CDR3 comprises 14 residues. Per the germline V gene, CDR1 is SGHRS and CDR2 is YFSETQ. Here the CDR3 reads CASSLDGVGGEQYF. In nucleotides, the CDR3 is TGCGCCAGCAGCTTGGATGGGGTAGGAGGCGAGCAGTACTTC.

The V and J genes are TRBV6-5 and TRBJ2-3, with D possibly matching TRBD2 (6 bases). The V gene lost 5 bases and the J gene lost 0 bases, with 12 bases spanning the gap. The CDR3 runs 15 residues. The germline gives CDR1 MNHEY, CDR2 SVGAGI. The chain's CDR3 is CASSTPGESTDTQYF. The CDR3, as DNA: TGTGCCAGCAGTACGCCGGGAGAGAGCACAGATACGCAGTATTTT.